This TCR beta chain comes out of a study of blood T cell repertoires in COVID-19. TCRdb's table, derived via immunoSEQ multiplex PCR, lists solely in-frame clones and lacks some. The table lists fewer than 250,000 clones, approximately 80% of them singletons. The sequence came from a woman between 45 and 60 years old with acute COVID-19. Sequencing input: PBMCs or T cells enriched from blood (not recorded which).

The CDR3 coding sequence is TGTGCCAGCAGCTCTGGGCGGGGGTTGAGGGAGACCCAGTACTTC. Protein: CASSSGRGLRETQYF. The J gene is TRBJ2-5, the V gene TRBV7-2; 7 bases align to TRBD2. Germline V gene sequence: CDR1 SGHTA, CDR2 FQGNSA. This CDR3 is 15 amino acids long. Trimming took 4 bases from V and 5 from J; bases not matched to a gene: 10.